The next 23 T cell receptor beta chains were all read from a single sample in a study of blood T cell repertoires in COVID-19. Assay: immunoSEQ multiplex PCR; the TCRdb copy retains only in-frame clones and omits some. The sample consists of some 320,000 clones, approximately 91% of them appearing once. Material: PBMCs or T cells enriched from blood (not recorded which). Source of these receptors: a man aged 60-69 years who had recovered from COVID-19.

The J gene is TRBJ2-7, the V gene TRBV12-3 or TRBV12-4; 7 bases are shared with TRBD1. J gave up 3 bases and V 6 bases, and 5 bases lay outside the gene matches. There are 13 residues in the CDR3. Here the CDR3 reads CASSPRQGYEQYF. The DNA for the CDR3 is TGTGCCAGCAGCCCCCGACAGGGCTACGAGCAGTACTTC.

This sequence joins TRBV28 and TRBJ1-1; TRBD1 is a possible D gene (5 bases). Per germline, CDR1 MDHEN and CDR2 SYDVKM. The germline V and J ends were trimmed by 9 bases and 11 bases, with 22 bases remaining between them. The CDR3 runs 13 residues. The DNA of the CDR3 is TGTGCCAGGCCCCCGCCCCCCCCGCAGGGCGCTTTCTTT. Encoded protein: CARPPPPPQGAFF.

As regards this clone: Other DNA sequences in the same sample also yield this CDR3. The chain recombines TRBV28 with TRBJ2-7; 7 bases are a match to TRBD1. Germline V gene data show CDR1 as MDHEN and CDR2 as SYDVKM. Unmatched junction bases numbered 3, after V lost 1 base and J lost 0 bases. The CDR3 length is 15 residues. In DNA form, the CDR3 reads TGTGCCAGCAGTTTATTCAGGGACAGCTCCTACGAGCAGTACTTC. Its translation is CASSLFRDSSYEQYF.

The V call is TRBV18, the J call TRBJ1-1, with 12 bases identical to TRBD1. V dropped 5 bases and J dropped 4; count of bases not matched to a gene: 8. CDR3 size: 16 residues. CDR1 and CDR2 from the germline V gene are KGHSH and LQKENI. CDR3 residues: CASSAGTGGTFTEAFF. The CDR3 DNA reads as TGTGCCAGCTCAGCCGGGACAGGGGGCACGTTCACTGAAGCTTTCTTT.

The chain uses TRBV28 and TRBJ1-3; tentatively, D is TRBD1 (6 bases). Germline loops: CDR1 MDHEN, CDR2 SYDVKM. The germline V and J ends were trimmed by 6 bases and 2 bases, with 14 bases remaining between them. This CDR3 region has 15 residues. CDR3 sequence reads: CASSLVWGPGNTIYF. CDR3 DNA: TGTGCCAGCAGCCTCGTATGGGGGCCTGGAAACACCATATATTTT.

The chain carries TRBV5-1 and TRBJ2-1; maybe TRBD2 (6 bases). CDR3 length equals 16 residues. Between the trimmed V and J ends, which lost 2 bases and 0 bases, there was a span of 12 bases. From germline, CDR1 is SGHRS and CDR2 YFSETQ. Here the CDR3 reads CASSFAGPLSYNEQFF. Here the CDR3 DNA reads TGCGCCAGCAGCTTTGCGGGGCCCCTCTCCTACAATGAGCAGTTCTTC.

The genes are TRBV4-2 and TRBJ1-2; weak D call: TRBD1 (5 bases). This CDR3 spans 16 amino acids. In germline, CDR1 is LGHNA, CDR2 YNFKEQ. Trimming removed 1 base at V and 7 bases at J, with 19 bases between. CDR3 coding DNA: TGTGCCAGCAGCCAAGTTGGGGCTCCAACGGCAGCTGGCTACACCTTC. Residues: CASSQVGAPTAAGYTF.

CDR3 nucleotide sequence: TGTGCCAGCAGTCCGCCGGACAGGGGAGGGACCCAGTACTTC. As protein: CASSPPDRGGTQYF. The chain employs TRBV2 and TRBJ2-5; 9 bases agree with TRBD1. The ends lost 5 bases at V and 7 bases at J; junction bases unmatched: 8. This CDR3 is 14 amino acids long. Looked up from germline, CDR1 is SNHLY and CDR2 is FYNNEI.

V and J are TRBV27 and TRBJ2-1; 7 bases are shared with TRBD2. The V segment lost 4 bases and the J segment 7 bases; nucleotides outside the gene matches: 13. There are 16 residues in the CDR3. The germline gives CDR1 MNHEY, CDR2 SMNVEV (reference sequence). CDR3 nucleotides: TGTGCCAGCAGTTCAATCGGAGCGGGACCACGGAATGAGCAGTTCTTC. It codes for CASSSIGAGPRNEQFF.

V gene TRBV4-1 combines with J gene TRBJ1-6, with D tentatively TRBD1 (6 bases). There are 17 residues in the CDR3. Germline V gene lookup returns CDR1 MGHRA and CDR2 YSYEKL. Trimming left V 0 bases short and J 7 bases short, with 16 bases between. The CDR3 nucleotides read TGCGCCAGCAGCCAAGATCCTCCAGGGGAATTAAATTCACCCCTCCACTTT. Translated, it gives CASSQDPPGELNSPLHF.

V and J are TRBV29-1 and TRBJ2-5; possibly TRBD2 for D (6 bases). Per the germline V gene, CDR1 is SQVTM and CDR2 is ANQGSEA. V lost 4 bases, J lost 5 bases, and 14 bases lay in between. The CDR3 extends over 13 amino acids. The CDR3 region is CSVGGDSRETQYF. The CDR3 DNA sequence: TGCAGCGTTGGAGGGGACTCAAGGGAGACCCAGTACTTC.

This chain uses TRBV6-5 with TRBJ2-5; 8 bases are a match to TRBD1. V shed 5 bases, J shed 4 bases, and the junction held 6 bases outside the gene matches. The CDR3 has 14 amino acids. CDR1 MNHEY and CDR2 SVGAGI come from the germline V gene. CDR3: CASSTRTGRETQYF. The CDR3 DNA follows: TGTGCCAGCAGTACAAGGACAGGGAGAGAGACCCAGTACTTC.

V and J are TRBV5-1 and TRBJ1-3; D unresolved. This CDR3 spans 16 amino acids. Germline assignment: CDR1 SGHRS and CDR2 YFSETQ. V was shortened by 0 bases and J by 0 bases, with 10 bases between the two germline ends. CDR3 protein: CASSLGHSSSGNTIYF. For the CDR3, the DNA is TGCGCCAGCAGCTTGGGCCACTCGAGCTCTGGAAACACCATATATTTT.

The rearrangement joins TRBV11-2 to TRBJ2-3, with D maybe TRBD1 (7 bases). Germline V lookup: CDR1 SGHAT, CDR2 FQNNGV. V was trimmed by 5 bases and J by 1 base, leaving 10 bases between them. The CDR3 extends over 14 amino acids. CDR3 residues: CASSTRGGTDTQYF. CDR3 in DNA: TGTGCCAGCAGCACCAGGGGGGGCACAGATACGCAGTATTTT.

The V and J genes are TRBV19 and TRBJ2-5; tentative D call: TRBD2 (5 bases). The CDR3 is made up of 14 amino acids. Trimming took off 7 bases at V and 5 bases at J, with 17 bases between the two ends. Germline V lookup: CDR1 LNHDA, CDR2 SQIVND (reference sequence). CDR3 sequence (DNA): TGTGCCAGTACCGAACCGGGATCCACGGAGACCCAGTACTTC. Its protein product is CASTEPGSTETQYF.

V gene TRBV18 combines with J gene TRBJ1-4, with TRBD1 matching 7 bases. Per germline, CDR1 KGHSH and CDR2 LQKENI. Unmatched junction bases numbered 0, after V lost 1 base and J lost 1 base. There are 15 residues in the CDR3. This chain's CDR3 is CASSPRTGTNEKLFF. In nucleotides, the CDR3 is TGTGCCAGCTCACCACGGACAGGAACTAATGAAAAACTGTTTTTT. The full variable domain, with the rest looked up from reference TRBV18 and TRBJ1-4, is NAGVMQNPRHLVRRRGQEARLRCSPMKGHSHVYWYRQLPEEGLKFMVYLQKENIIDESGMPKERFSAEFPKEGPSILRIQQVVRGDSAAYFCASSPRTGTNEKLFFGSGTQLSVL.

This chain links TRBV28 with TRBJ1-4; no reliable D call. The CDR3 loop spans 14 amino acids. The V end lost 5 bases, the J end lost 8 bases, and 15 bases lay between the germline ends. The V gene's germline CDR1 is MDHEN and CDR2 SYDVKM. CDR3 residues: CASSDRFRVEKLFF. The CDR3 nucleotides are TGTGCCAGCAGTGACCGGTTCCGGGTGGAAAAACTGTTTTTT. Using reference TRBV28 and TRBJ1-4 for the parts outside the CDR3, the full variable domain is DVKVTQSSRYLVKRTGEKVFLECVQDMDHENMFWYRQDPGLGLRLIYFSYDVKMKEKGDIPEGYSVSREKKERFSLILESASTNQTSMYLCASSDRFRVEKLFFGSGTQLSVL.

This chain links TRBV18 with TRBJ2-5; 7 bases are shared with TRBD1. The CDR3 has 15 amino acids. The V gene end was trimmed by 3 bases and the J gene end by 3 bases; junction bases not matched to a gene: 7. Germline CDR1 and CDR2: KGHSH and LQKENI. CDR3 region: CASSPSGQVKETQYF. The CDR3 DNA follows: TGTGCCAGCTCACCCTCCGGACAGGTGAAAGAGACCCAGTACTTC.

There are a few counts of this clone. The CDR3 protein is CASSFPGGEQYF. CDR3 nucleotides: TGTGCCAGCAGCTTTCCAGGGGGCGAGCAGTACTTC. The chain has TRBV11-2 and TRBJ2-7; 7 bases are a match to TRBD1. The CDR3 has 12 residues. Germline V gives CDR1 SGHAT, CDR2 FQNNGV. V trimming: 3 bases; J trimming: 6 bases; junction bases outside the gene matches: 2.

The CDR3 DNA reads TGTGCCAGCAGTGTCGGGGGGGCGGGTGAGCAGTACTTC. Residues: CASSVGGAGEQYF. The chain carries TRBV28 and TRBJ2-7; the match to TRBD2 covers 8 bases. V was pared by 5 bases and J by 7 bases, with 7 bases of the junction left unmatched. The germline CDR1 and CDR2 sequences are MDHEN and SYDVKM. The CDR3 has 13 amino acids.

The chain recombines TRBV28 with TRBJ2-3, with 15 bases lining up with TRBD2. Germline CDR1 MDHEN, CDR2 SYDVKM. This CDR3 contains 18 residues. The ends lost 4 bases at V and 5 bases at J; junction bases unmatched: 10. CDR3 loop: CASSSIGTSGRRGDTQYF. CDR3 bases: TGTGCCAGCAGTTCCATCGGGACTAGCGGGAGGCGAGGAGATACGCAGTATTTT.

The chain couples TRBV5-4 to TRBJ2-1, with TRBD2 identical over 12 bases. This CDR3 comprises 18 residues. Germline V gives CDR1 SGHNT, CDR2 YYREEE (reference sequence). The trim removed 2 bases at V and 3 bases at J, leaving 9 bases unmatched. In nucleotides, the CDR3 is TGTGCCAGCAGCTTCGACTATCTGACTAGCGGGAGCTACAATGAGCAGTTCTTC. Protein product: CASSFDYLTSGSYNEQFF.

The CDR3 spells CASSQGLRSQPQHF. CDR3 nucleotide sequence: TGTGCCAGCAGCCAAGGACTGCGCAGTCAGCCCCAGCATTTT. The chain uses TRBV3-1 (or the pseudogene TRBV3-2) and TRBJ1-5; D unresolved. The CDR3 contains 14 residues. Germline V lookup: CDR1 LGHDT, CDR2 YNNKEL (reference sequence). Trimming pared 1 base from V and 6 bases from J, leaving 10 bases between.